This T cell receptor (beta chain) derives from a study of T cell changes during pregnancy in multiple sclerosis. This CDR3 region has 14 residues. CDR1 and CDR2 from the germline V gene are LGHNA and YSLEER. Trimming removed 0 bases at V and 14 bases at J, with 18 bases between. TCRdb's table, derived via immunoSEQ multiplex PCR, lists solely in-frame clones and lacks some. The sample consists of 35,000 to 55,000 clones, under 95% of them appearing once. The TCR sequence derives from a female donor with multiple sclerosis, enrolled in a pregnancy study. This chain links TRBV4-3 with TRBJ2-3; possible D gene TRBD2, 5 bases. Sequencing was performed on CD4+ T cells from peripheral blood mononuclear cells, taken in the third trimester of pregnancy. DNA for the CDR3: TGCGCCAGCAGCCAAGATGTTCGGGCTAGCCGCTTGTATTTT. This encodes CASSQDVRASRLYF.